Listed below are T cell receptor beta chains from one sample, sequenced in a study of T cells after posttransplantation cyclophosphamide. Here immunoSEQ multiplex PCR was the method, and the copy in TCRdb shows in-frame clones only, minus some. The profile shows roughly 23,000 clones, roughly 90% of them singletons. The specimen was PBMCs, collected after an allogeneic stem cell transplant with a calcineurin inhibitor and methotrexate. Receptor source: a female patient aged 45-60 years who received an allogeneic stem cell transplant from an unrelated donor, was CMV-positive, and had chronic GVHD only. The graft donor may have given rise to some T cells. The conserved cysteine and the conserved F or W are not part of the CDR3 here. The D gene is left open where the match is weak.

>TRBV5-8|TRBD1
ASSLGGQGYGYT
>TRBV5-1|TRBD2
ASSAGWSSGNNEQF
>TRBV27|-
ASSPISGRLTNEKLF
>TRBV5-5|TRBD2
ASSLVILAGANTGELF
>TRBV28|-
ASSPKYGALKGYEQY
>TRBV28|-
ASRPGGQAGWNTEAF
>TRBV7-6|-
ASSSDTNTEAF
>TRBV7-9|-
ASSPSGVNEKLF
>TRBV28|-
ASREGFLGYT
>TRBV7-9|-
ASSLVSWSLTLNEQF
>TRBV5-4|TRBD1
ASSYGQGDYEQY
>TRBV5-4|TRBD2
ASSWGLAGGTDTQY
>TRBV19|-
ASSIVNRDTEAF
>TRBV27|-
ASSLVGQPSGNTIY
>TRBV5-1|-
ASSLGQLNEQF
>TRBV5-1|-
ASSLARSVSSTDTQY
>TRBV9|TRBD2
ASTWGRGEGIDEQF
>TRBV2|TRBD1
ASSEAQGAFQETQY
>TRBV7-2|TRBD2
ASSPTSSGRRRVVIY
>TRBV5-1|TRBD1
ASSGETGGDITDTQY
>TRBV4-1|TRBD2
ASSTSSRDYLRDTQY
>TRBV7-9|TRBD1
ASSSRGANYGYT
>TRBV6-5|-
ASSYSMANTEAF
>TRBV2|-
ASRKGANTGELF
>TRBV30|-
AWSAMGQGIH
>TRBV7-6|TRBD1
ASSSATGGTYTGELF
>TRBV27|-
ASSAQQSPWPQH
>TRBV5-1|-
ASSLEDFSSYEQY
>TRBV6-5|TRBD1
ASGTGGNTEAF
>TRBV7-2|-
ASSFVLDSYNEQF
>TRBV7-9|TRBD1
ASRGPDRGRDGYT
>TRBV27|-
ASRWGGEAF
>TRBV10-3|-
AISESVTGQGRSPLH
>TRBV7-8|TRBD2
ASSLVVSGGKYEQY
>TRBV29-1|-
SVGPSGRTGELF
>TRBV5-8|TRBD2
ASNGGGETEQF
>TRBV7-9|TRBD1
ASSYPGQTRYGYT
>TRBV6-5|-
ASMISWQGHEAF
>TRBV9|-
ASSVDIGGTDTQY
>TRBV19|TRBD2
ASRGVPWF
>TRBV28|-
ASSLLQGRQPQH
>TRBV2|-
ASALLVRLVSGNAIY
>TRBV30|-
AWSGVGADPSGANVLT
>TRBV5-5|TRBD1
ASSYPGQGVYEQF
>TRBV28|-
ASSLFRNEQF
>TRBV1|-
TSSPPRLDFSKETQY
>TRBV27|-
ACGLSSYNEQF
>TRBV28|-
ASTIDRLYGYT
>TRBV28|TRBD1
ASSPGTGAEKLF
>TRBV15|-
ATSRDGDFLNSYEQY
>TRBV5-1|-
ASSVTNGGYEQY
>TRBV28|-
ASSCLGFRGRVDINGTQY
>TRBV7-9|-
ASSLRTRRINEQF